The 9 T cell receptor beta chains reported below all come from one sample, sequenced in a study of glioma-infiltrating T cells (dated by TCRdb to the mid-2010s). For sequencing, an Illumina MiSeq was employed. The iRepertoire nested amplicon-rescue multiplex PCR (arm-PCR) platform was used to amplify TCR alpha and beta CDR3 regions from RNA. TCRdb reworked the public reads: Q25 trimming with fastp, MiXCR clone assembly, productive beta chains retained. Every entry covers one CDR3 protein and lists the most common genes and DNA from its rows. The sample table records 100,000 to 150,000 distinct CDR3 sequences; roughly 20% of these occur just once. Around 15% of the sample goes to the ten largest clones. Sequencing was carried out using glioma tissue, nonneoplastic brain tissue, or PBMCs (not recorded which). These receptors were taken from a human donor with low-grade glioma or glioblastoma, undergoing nonglioma brain surgery, or in good health (not recorded which).

This clonotype was observed a handful of times. The chain links TRBV19 to TRBJ2-3; 10 nucleotides align to TRBD2. The germline gives CDR1 LNHDA, CDR2 SQIVND (reference sequence). V trimming: 4 bases; J trimming: 2 bases; junction bases outside the gene matches: 6. This CDR3 comprises 16 residues. As DNA, the CDR3 is TGTGCCAGTAGTACCAGGACTAGCGGACACACAGATACGCAGTATTTT. Protein sequence: CASSTRTSGHTDTQYF.

There are a few counts of this clonotype. The V gene is TRBV29-1, the J gene TRBJ2-1; D remains ambiguous. The CDR3 covers 9 residues. Germline V gene lookup returns CDR1 SQVTM and CDR2 ANQGSEA. Deletions cut 7 bases from V and 7 bases from J, with 5 bases between. The CDR3 sequence is CSGQNEQFF. CDR3 nucleotides: TGCAGCGGCCAGAATGAGCAGTTCTTC.

This clonotype came up many times. This may be a read error: a much more frequent sequence differs by one nucleotide. V gene TRBV6-1 combines with J gene TRBJ2-5; maybe TRBD1 (6 bases). Germline V gene lookup returns CDR1 MNHNS and CDR2 SASEGT. V lost 6 bases to trimming and J lost 2 bases, with 13 bases between them. The CDR3 covers 14 residues. CDR3 bases: TGTGCCAGCAGCCTCAGGGACAAGCAAGAGACCCAGTACTTC. Its translation: CASSLRDKQETQYF.

The count of this clonotype is one. At one end, the junction sequence differs from germline, possibly due to a read error. V is TRBV2 and J is TRBJ2-7; 7 bases are a match to TRBD2. From germline, CDR1 is SNHLY and CDR2 FYNNEI. This CDR3 has 15 residues. The CDR3 bases are TGTGCCAGCAGCTCCGGACTAGTCAAAGGCTACGGGCAGTACTTC. Its translation: CASSSGLVKGYGQYF.

Remarks on this clonotype: A much larger clone differs from this one at a single base, so this may be a read error. The V and J genes are TRBV12-3 or TRBV12-4 and TRBJ2-1, with 15 bases aligning to TRBD2. The CDR3 is made up of 16 amino acids. The CDR3 DNA sequence: TGTACCAGCAGTTGGGAGGGACTAGCGGGAGGTAATGAGCAGTTCTTC. Protein: CTSSWEGLAGGNEQFF.

This clonotype was recorded at least ten times. V gene TRBV3-1 combines with J gene TRBJ2-5; TRBD2 matches 7 bases. The length of the CDR3 is 12 residues. From germline, CDR1 is LGHDT and CDR2 YNNKEL (reference sequence). V lost 8 bases to trimming and J lost 5 bases; unmatched junction nucleotides: 5. Here the CDR3 reads CASAGAAETQYF. Here the CDR3 DNA reads TGTGCCAGCGCGGGAGCGGCGGAGACCCAGTACTTC.

The genes are TRBV3-1 and TRBJ2-3; 12 positions agree with TRBD2. CDR1 and CDR2 (germline): LGHDT, YNNKEL (reference sequence). This CDR3 contains 16 residues. J gave up 1 base and V 4 bases, and 3 bases lay outside the gene matches. The CDR3 DNA reads as TGTGCCAGCAGCCCGACTAGCGGGAGTGGCACAGATACGCAGTATTTT. This gives the protein CASSPTSGSGTDTQYF.

This clonotype occurred many times. The chain links TRBV19 to TRBJ2-3, with D possibly being TRBD1 (5 bases). Germline V lookup: CDR1 LNHDA, CDR2 SQIVND (reference sequence). CDR3 length: 16 residues. Trimming took off 5 bases at V and 6 bases at J, with 21 bases between the two ends. The CDR3 loop reads CASSLTYPREVDTQYF. CDR3 nucleotide sequence: TGTGCCAGTAGTCTCACATACCCCAGGGAAGTGGATACGCAGTATTTT.

As concerns this clonotype: A read error may explain this, as a much larger clone is one base away. The V gene is TRBV4-3, the J gene TRBJ2-5; D is possibly TRBD1 (5 bases). From germline, CDR1 is LGHNA and CDR2 YSLEER. The CDR3 runs to 13 residues. The CDR3 here is CANSRQLQETQYF. DNA for the CDR3: TGCGCCAACAGCCGACAGCTCCAAGAGACCCAGTACTTC.